This TCR beta chain was obtained from a study of cytomegalovirus exposure and HLA in healthy donors. Study overall: The early release's HLA-typed donors yielded some 85 million unique TCRs. General study findings and limits: One variant, a missense change in DCLRE1C, was linked in a later analysis to TCR beta V- and J-gene trimming.

About this clone: Its target is not known.

The CDR3 runs 15 residues. From germline, CDR1 is SGHTA and CDR2 FQGNSA. The V and J ends lost 5 bases and 2 bases respectively, with 13 bases between them. PCR primers comprised 60 Vbeta and 13 Jbeta primers. Sequencing was performed with immunoSEQ multiplex PCR; in TCRdb, only in-frame clones are kept and a portion is missing. The sample records approximately 180,000 clones, approximately 11% being singletons. The gene calls are TRBV7-2 and TRBJ1-3; no firm D call. This receptor was obtained from a man between 50 and 59 years old in good health and CMV-seropositive. Source material: PBMCs. The CDR3 DNA reads TGTGCCAGCAGCCCCAGTAGCCGGACTGGAAACACCATATATTTT. Protein: CASSPSSRTGNTIYF.